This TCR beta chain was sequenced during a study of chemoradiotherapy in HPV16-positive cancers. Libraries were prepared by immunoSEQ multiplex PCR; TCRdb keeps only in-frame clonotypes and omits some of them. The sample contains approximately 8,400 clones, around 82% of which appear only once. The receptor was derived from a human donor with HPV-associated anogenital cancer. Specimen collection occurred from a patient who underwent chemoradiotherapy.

CDR3 DNA sequence: TGTGCCAGTAGTATCCAGGGAAGTGAAAAACTGTTTTTT. Encoded protein: CASSIQGSEKLFF. The J gene is TRBJ1-4, the V gene TRBV19, with D possibly TRBD1 on 5 matching bases. Trimming removed 3 bases from V and 7 bases from J, with 9 bases in between. The CDR3 has 13 amino acids. Germline values: CDR1 LNHDA, CDR2 SQIVND (reference sequence). Based on the CDR3 plus reference TRBV19 and TRBJ1-4, the full variable domain is DGGITQSPKYLFRKEGQNVTLSCEQNLNHDAMYWYRQDPGQGLRLIYYSQIVNDFQKGDIAEGYSVSREKKESFPLTVTSAQKNPTAFYLCASSIQGSEKLFFGSGTQLSVL.